The sequence of this T cell receptor beta chain was determined in a study of beta chain features in type 1 diabetes. The CDR3 runs 16 residues. V lost 0 bases to trimming and J lost 3 bases; unmatched junction nucleotides: 6. From germline, CDR1 is MNHNS and CDR2 SASEGT. General observations from the study: Shortening that was moderate but significant affected the TCRB CDR3s of Type 1 diabetes patients in all four CD4+ subsets.

Only a few counts were recorded for this clone. The antigen is not known. The whole isolated RNA underwent reverse transcription, so sequencing captured expressed TCRB transcripts. Generated by immunoSEQ multiplex PCR, the TCRdb table keeps only in-frame clones and is missing some. Counted here are about 650,000 clones, roughly an eighth occurring once; the ten biggest clones make up 0.09% to 0.15%. CD4+ cells of the naive, central memory, regulatory and stem cell-like memory types were sorted via CD45RO/CCR7/CD25/CD127/CD95/CD27. The TCR was taken from a man younger than 40 with type 1 diabetes. The sequenced sample was naive CD4+ T cells from blood. The rearrangement links TRBV6-1 to TRBJ2-7, with 9 nucleotides matching TRBD1. The CDR3 here is CASSEAAGQGFYEQYF. In DNA form, the CDR3 reads TGTGCCAGCAGTGAAGCGGCGGGACAGGGATTCTACGAGCAGTACTTC.